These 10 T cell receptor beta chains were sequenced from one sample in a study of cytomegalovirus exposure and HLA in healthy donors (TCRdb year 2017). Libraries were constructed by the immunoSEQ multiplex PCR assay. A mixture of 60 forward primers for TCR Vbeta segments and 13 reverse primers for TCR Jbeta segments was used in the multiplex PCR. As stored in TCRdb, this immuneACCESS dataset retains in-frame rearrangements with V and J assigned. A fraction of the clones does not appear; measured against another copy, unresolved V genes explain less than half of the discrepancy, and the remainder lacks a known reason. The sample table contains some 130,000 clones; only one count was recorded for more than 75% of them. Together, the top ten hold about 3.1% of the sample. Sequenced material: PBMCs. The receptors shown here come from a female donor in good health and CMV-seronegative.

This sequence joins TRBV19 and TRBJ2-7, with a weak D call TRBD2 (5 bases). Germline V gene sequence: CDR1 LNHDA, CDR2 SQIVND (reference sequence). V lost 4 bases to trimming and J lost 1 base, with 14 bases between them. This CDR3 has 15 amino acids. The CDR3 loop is CASSTASYLSYEQYF. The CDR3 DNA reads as TGTGCCAGTAGTACAGCTAGCTACCTATCCTACGAGCAGTACTTC.

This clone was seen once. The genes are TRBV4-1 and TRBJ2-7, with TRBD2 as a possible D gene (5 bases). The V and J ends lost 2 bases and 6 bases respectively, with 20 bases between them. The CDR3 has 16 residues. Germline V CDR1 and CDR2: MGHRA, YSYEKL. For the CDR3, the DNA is TGCGCCAGCAGCCAACAAATTAACCCCCCTAGCACCGAGCAGTACTTC. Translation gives CASSQQINPPSTEQYF.

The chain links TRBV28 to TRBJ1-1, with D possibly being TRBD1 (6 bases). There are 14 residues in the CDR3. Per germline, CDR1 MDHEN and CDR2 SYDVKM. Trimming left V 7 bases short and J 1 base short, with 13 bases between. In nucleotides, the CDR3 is TGTGCCAGCAAGGTTCGCAGGGGGAACACTGAAGCTTTCTTT. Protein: CASKVRRGNTEAFF.

CDR3 sequence: CASSVHPRETEAFF. The CDR3 DNA follows: TGCGCCAGCAGTGTTCACCCGAGGGAGACTGAAGCTTTCTTT. V usage is TRBV10-1 and J usage is TRBJ1-1; D remains ambiguous. The CDR3 consists of 14 residues. Trimming left V 4 bases short and J 5 bases short, with 14 bases between. In germline, CDR1 is WNHNN, CDR2 SYGVQD (reference sequence).

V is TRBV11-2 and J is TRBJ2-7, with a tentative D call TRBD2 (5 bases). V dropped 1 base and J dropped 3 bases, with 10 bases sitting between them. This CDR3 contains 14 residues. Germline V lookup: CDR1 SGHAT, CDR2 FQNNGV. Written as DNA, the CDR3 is TGTGCCAGCAGCTTAGTGGGCGGAGGCTACGAGCAGTACTTC. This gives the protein CASSLVGGGYEQYF. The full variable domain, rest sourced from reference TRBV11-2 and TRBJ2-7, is EAGVAQSPRYKIIEKRQSVAFWCNPISGHATLYWYQQILGQGPKLLIQFQNNGVVDDSQLPKDRFSAERLKGVDSTLKIQPAKLEDSAVYLCASSLVGGGYEQYFGPGTRLTVT.

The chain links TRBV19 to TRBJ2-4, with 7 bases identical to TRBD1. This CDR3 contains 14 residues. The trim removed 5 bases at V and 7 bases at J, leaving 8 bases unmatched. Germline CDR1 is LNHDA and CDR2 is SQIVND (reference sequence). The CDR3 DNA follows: TGTGCCAGTAGTTCAGGGGGATTAGGGAACATTCAGTACTTC. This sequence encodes CASSSGGLGNIQYF. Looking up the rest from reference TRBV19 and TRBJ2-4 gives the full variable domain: DGGITQSPKYLFRKEGQNVTLSCEQNLNHDAMYWYRQDPGQGLRLIYYSQIVNDFQKGDIAEGYSVSREKKESFPLTVTSAQKNPTAFYLCASSSGGLGNIQYFGAGTRLSVL.

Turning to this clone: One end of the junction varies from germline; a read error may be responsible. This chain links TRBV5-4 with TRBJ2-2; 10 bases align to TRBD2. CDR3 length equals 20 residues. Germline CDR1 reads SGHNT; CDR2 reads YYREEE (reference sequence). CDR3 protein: CASSVPAGTSDEENSGELFF. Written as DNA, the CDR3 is TGTGCCAGCAGCGTCCCCGCAGGGACTAGCGATGAGGAGAACTCCGGGGAGCTGTTTTTT.

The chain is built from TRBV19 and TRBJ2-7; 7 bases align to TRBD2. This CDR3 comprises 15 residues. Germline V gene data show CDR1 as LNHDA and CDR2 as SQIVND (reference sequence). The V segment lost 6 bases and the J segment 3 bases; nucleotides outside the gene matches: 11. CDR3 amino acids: CASRPSGRGIYEQYF. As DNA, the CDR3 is TGTGCCAGTAGGCCCTCGGGGAGGGGTATCTACGAGCAGTACTTC.

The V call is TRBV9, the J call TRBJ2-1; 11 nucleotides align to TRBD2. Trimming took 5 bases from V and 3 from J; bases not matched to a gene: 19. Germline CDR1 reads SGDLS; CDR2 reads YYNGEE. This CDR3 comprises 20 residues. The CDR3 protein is CASSTRETSGTPENYNEQFF. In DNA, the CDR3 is TGTGCCAGCAGTACCAGGGAGACTAGCGGGACCCCCGAAAACTACAATGAGCAGTTCTTC.

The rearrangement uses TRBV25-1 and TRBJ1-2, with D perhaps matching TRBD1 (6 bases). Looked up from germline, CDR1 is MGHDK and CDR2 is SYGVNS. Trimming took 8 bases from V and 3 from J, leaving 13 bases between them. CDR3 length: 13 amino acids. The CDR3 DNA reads TGTGCCAGCTGGGCGGGGGCTCACTATGGCTACACCTTC. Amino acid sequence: CASWAGAHYGYTF.